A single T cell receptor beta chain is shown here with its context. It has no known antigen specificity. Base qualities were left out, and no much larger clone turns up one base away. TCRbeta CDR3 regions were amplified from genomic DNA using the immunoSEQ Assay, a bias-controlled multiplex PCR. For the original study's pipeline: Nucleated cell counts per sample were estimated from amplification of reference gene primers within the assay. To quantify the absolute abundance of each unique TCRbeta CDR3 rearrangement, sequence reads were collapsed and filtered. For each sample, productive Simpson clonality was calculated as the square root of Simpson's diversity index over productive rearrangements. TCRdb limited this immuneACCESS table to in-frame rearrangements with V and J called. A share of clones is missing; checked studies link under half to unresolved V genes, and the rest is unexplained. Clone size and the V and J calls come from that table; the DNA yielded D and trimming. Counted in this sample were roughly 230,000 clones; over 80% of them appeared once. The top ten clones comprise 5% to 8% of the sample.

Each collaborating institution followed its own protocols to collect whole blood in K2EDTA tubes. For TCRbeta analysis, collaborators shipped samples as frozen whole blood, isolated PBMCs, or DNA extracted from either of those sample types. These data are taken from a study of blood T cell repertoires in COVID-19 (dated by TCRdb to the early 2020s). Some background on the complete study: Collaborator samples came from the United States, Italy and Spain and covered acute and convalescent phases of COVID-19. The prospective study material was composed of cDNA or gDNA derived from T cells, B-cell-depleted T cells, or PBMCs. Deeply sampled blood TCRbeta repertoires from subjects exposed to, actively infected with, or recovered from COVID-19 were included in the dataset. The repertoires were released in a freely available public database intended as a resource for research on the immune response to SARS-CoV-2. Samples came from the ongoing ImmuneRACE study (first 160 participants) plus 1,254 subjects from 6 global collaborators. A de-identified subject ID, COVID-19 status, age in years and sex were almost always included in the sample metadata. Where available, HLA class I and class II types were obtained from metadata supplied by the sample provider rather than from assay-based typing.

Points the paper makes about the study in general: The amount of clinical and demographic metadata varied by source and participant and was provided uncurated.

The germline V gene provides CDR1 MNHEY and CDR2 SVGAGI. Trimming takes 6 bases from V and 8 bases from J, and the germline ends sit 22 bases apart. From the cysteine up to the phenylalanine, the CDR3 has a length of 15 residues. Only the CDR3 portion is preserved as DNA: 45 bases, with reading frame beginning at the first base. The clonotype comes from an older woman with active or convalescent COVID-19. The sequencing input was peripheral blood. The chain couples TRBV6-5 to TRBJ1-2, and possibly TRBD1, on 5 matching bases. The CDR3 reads CASRLTVTYERGYTF. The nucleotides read TGTGCCAGCAGATTGACAGTGACGTACGAGAGGGGCTACACCTTC.